One and the same sample provided the 26 T cell receptor beta chains below, sequenced in a study of PD-1 blockade in mismatch repair-deficient tumors. Sequenced by immunoSEQ multiplex PCR; TCRdb stores in-frame clones only, minus some. The sample yields some 130,000 clones, 88% seen once. Sequenced here: peripheral blood, sampled approximately 70 weeks after starting pembrolizumab. Receptors originate from an adult with mismatch repair-deficient cancer.

This clone came up once. The CDR3 here is CASSSGTGGRNTEAFF. The CDR3 bases are TGTGCCAGCAGCTCCGGGACAGGGGGAAGGAACACTGAAGCTTTCTTT. J is TRBJ1-1 and V is TRBV5-6, with 11 bases fitting TRBD1. Trimming at V came to 3 bases and at J to 1 base, leaving 5 bases not matched to a gene. The CDR3 covers 16 residues. CDR1 SGHDT and CDR2 YYEEEE come from the germline V gene.

The V call is TRBV6-5, the J call TRBJ2-5; 8 nucleotides align to TRBD2. Germline V CDR1 and CDR2: MNHEY, SVGAGI. The CDR3 runs to 15 residues. Unmatched junction bases numbered 9, after V lost 5 bases and J lost 4 bases. DNA of the CDR3: TGTGCCAGCAGTAGAGCGGGAGTGGGGTCAGAGACCCAGTACTTC. This sequence encodes CASSRAGVGSETQYF.

V usage is TRBV7-8 and J usage is TRBJ2-7, with D hard to call. The CDR3 extends over 14 amino acids. The V end was cut by 7 bases, the J end by 1 base, with 14 bases between. CDR1 is SGHVS, CDR2 FQNEAQ, per germline. The CDR3 protein is CASTKVATSYEQYF. The CDR3 DNA sequence: TGTGCCAGCACCAAAGTGGCTACTTCCTACGAGCAGTACTTC.

The V gene is TRBV5-4, the J gene TRBJ2-1; D remains unclear. Germline-derived CDR1 and CDR2 are SGHNT and YYREEE (reference sequence). V was clipped by 5 bases and J by 12 bases, with 15 bases between them. This CDR3 has 12 amino acids. The CDR3 is CASRSRVRVQFF. The CDR3 DNA reads TGTGCCAGCAGATCCCGGGTAAGGGTGCAGTTCTTC.

The chain employs TRBV28 and TRBJ2-1, with 7 nucleotides matching TRBD1. The CDR3 runs 16 residues. Losses at the gene ends were 3 bases for V and 1 base for J; bases not matched to a gene: 6. Germline CDR1 is MDHEN and CDR2 is SYDVKM. CDR3 sequence: CASSFSGTASYNEQFF. The CDR3 bases are TGTGCCAGCAGTTTCTCCGGGACAGCTTCCTACAATGAGCAGTTCTTC.

V and J are TRBV7-9 and TRBJ2-7; a possible D gene is TRBD2 (6 bases). The CDR3 is 12 amino acids. V shed 4 bases and J shed 4 bases, with 8 bases lying between them. Germline assignment: CDR1 SEHNR and CDR2 FQNEAQ (reference sequence). CDR3 sequence: CASSSAGYEQYF. The CDR3 DNA is TGTGCCAGCAGCTCCGCGGGGTACGAGCAGTACTTC.

The chain carries TRBV5-4 and TRBJ2-2; D ambiguous. CDR3 length: 14 amino acids. The V end lost 0 bases, the J end lost 1 base, and 4 bases lay between the germline ends. The germline V gene encodes CDR1 SGHNT and CDR2 YYREEE (reference sequence). CDR3 DNA: TGTGCCAGCAGCTTGGAGGGGAACACCGGGGAGCTGTTTTTT. Translation: CASSLEGNTGELFF.

The gene calls are TRBV28 and TRBJ2-3; 8 bases map to TRBD1. The V gene end was trimmed by 6 bases and the J gene end by 1 base; junction bases not matched to a gene: 6. The CDR3 covers 15 residues. The V gene's germline CDR1 is MDHEN and CDR2 SYDVKM. CDR3 DNA sequence: TGTGCCAGCAGCATACAGGGGGTTCGCACAGATACGCAGTATTTT. Its translation is CASSIQGVRTDTQYF.

This clone was found once. This chain links TRBV11-2 with TRBJ2-1; TRBD1 or TRBD2 may be the D gene (5 bases each). The CDR3 consists of 15 residues. V lost 5 bases to trimming and J lost 4 bases, with 15 bases between them. The germline V gene encodes CDR1 SGHAT and CDR2 FQNNGV. The CDR3 is CASSSRGVEYNEQFF. The CDR3 bases are TGTGCCAGCAGCAGTAGGGGAGTAGAATACAATGAGCAGTTCTTC.

This chain uses TRBV27 with TRBJ1-5; the D is unclear. The V end was cut by 1 base, the J end by 2 bases, with 9 bases between. Germline V lookup: CDR1 MNHEY, CDR2 SMNVEV (reference sequence). The CDR3 loop spans 15 amino acids. CDR3 amino acids: CASSLYSGRNQPQHF. Here the CDR3 DNA reads TGTGCCAGCAGTTTATATAGTGGGCGCAATCAGCCCCAGCATTTT.

The chain has TRBV19 and TRBJ1-5, with TRBD1 matching over 8 bases. The CDR3 is 15 residues long. CDR1 and CDR2 from the germline V gene are LNHDA and SQIVND (reference sequence). V dropped 6 bases and J dropped 5; count of bases not matched to a gene: 9. The CDR3 bases are TGTGCCAGTAGAGAACAGGGGGGAATAGATCAGCCCCAGCATTTT. The encoded protein is CASREQGGIDQPQHF.

V usage is TRBV19 and J usage is TRBJ1-2; a weak D match, TRBD1 (5 bases). The V gene lost 5 bases and the J gene lost 2 bases, with 15 bases spanning the gap. Germline values: CDR1 LNHDA, CDR2 SQIVND (reference sequence). The CDR3 runs to 15 residues. CDR3 coding DNA: TGTGCCAGTAGTCCAACATACGACAGAAACTATGGCTACACCTTC. This sequence encodes CASSPTYDRNYGYTF.

The chain combines TRBV7-9 with TRBJ1-1; 8 bases are shared with TRBD1. V was pared by 5 bases and J by 2 bases, with 4 bases of the junction left unmatched. Germline CDR1 reads SEHNR; CDR2 reads FQNEAQ (reference sequence). The CDR3 runs 14 residues. CDR3 protein: CASSPTGGNTEAFF. The CDR3 nucleotides read TGTGCCAGCAGCCCTACAGGGGGTAACACTGAAGCTTTCTTT.

CDR3 in DNA: TGTGCCAGTCTACCCGGGACAGGATACAATGAGCAGTTCTTC. Protein product: CASLPGTGYNEQFF. The chain employs TRBV7-2 and TRBJ2-1, with 8 positions matching TRBD1. CDR3 length equals 14 residues. CDR1 and CDR2 from the germline V gene are SGHTA and FQGNSA. J lost 4 bases, V lost 9 bases, and 8 bases had no gene match.

The chain couples TRBV5-4 to TRBJ2-3; 8 nucleotides match TRBD2. The CDR3 contains 16 residues. In germline, CDR1 is SGHNT, CDR2 YYREEE (reference sequence). Trimming removed 4 bases from V and 5 bases from J; junction bases left unmatched: 12. CDR3 in DNA: TGTGCCAGCAGCCCCGATAGCGGGATTAACGGAGATACGCAGTATTTT. Translated: CASSPDSGINGDTQYF.

The CDR3 DNA reads as TGCGCCAGCAGCCAAGTGAGGAGGCGGCGGGAAGAAGAAAAACTGTTTTTT. This gives the protein CASSQVRRRREEEKLFF. This chain connects TRBV4-1 to TRBJ1-4; D is unclear. V shed 1 base and J shed 8 bases, with 20 bases lying between them. The germline V gene has CDR1 MGHRA and CDR2 YSYEKL. The length of the CDR3 is 17 residues.

This clone occurred once. This chain connects TRBV5-1 to TRBJ2-2, with a possible D match to TRBD2 (5 bases). The CDR3 covers 17 residues. In germline, CDR1 is SGHRS, CDR2 YFSETQ. Trimming pared 0 bases from V and 4 bases from J, leaving 16 bases between. The CDR3 sequence: CASSLAVVGSSTGELFF. In DNA form, the CDR3 reads TGCGCCAGCAGCTTGGCCGTTGTAGGGAGTAGCACCGGGGAGCTGTTTTTT.

Regarding this clone: A much larger clone differs from this one at a single base, so this may be a read error. V is TRBV27 and J is TRBJ2-3; a possible D gene is TRBD2 (5 bases). With 5 bases removed from V and 3 bases from J, the gap between germline ends came to 6 bases. The germline CDR1 and CDR2 sequences are MNHEY and SMNVEV (reference sequence). This CDR3 spans 12 amino acids. For the CDR3, the DNA is TGTGCCAGCAGTCGGGAAACAGATACGCAGTATTTT. Translation gives CASSRETDTQYF.

V and J are TRBV5-8 and TRBJ2-5, with 12 bases that match TRBD2. The V and J ends lost 4 bases and 2 bases, in that order; junction bases with no gene match: 3. The CDR3 is 15 amino acids. The germline V gene has CDR1 SGHTS and CDR2 YDEGEE. CDR3 DNA: TGTGCCAGCAGCCCTGGGACTAGCGGGCAAGAGACCCAGTACTTC. It encodes CASSPGTSGQETQYF.

V usage is TRBV7-9 and J usage is TRBJ2-1, with TRBD2 identical over 10 bases. The CDR3 runs to 15 residues. Germline lookup yields CDR1 SEHNR and CDR2 FQNEAQ (reference sequence). With 1 base clipped from V and 8 bases from J, the junction kept 5 bases outside the gene matches. The CDR3 nucleotides read TGTGCCAGCAGCTTAGTTGCGGGACTAGCGCATGAGCAGTTCTTC. It specifies CASSLVAGLAHEQFF.

This chain uses TRBV6-6 with TRBJ2-7; D ambiguous. Trimming removed 8 bases at V and 3 bases at J, with 8 bases between. CDR3 length: 11 amino acids. From germline, CDR1 is MNHNY and CDR2 SVGAGI (reference sequence). The CDR3 region has the DNA TGTGCCAGCGAGGACGGCTACGAGCAGTACTTC. Its protein product is CASEDGYEQYF.

The chain has TRBV5-6 and TRBJ2-7, with 7 nucleotides matching TRBD1. CDR1 and CDR2 (germline): SGHDT, YYEEEE. Losses at the gene ends were 0 bases for V and 1 base for J; bases not matched to a gene: 4. The CDR3 totals 15 residues. CDR3 region: CASSLEIRGSYEQYF. The DNA for the CDR3 is TGTGCCAGCAGCTTGGAGATCAGGGGGTCCTACGAGCAGTACTTC.

DNA of the CDR3: TGTGCCAGTACCCCCGGGACATTGTACAATGAGCAGTTCTTC. Translated, it gives CASTPGTLYNEQFF. The chain carries TRBV19 and TRBJ2-1, with a weak D call TRBD1 (6 bases). The CDR3 is 14 amino acids. Trimming stripped 7 bases from V and 4 bases from J, with 14 bases between. Germline CDR1 and CDR2: LNHDA and SQIVND (reference sequence). Based on the CDR3 plus reference TRBV19 and TRBJ2-1, the full variable domain is DGGITQSPKYLFRKEGQNVTLSCEQNLNHDAMYWYRQDPGQGLRLIYYSQIVNDFQKGDIAEGYSVSREKKESFPLTVTSAQKNPTAFYLCASTPGTLYNEQFFGPGTRLTVL.

The chain joins TRBV20-1 to TRBJ2-7, with D hard to call. This CDR3 contains 11 residues. V lost 5 bases and J lost 2, with 7 bases in between. The V gene's germline CDR1 is DFQATT and CDR2 SNEGSKA (reference sequence). CDR3 protein: CSAGDAYEQYF. The CDR3 coding sequence is TGCAGTGCTGGGGATGCCTACGAGCAGTACTTC.

This sequence joins TRBV19 and TRBJ2-7; 7 positions agree with TRBD1. The germline V gene encodes CDR1 LNHDA and CDR2 SQIVND (reference sequence). The CDR3 is 15 amino acids. The ends lost 6 bases at V and 3 bases at J; junction bases unmatched: 11. The CDR3 protein is CASRLRGSNLYEQYF. CDR3 nucleotide sequence: TGTGCCAGTAGGCTCAGGGGGTCGAATCTCTACGAGCAGTACTTC. The variable domain in full, completed from reference TRBV19 and TRBJ2-7, reads DGGITQSPKYLFRKEGQNVTLSCEQNLNHDAMYWYRQDPGQGLRLIYYSQIVNDFQKGDIAEGYSVSREKKESFPLTVTSAQKNPTAFYLCASRLRGSNLYEQYFGPGTRLTVT.

J is TRBJ2-3 and V is TRBV29-1, with TRBD1 matching over 7 bases. Germline CDR1 SQVTM, CDR2 ANQGSEA. Germline trimming cut 3 bases from V and 1 base from J; bases unmatched to any gene: 22. The CDR3 is made up of 20 amino acids. CDR3 nucleotides: TGCAGCGTTGACGGGACAGTTGGACTGGCATACGGGATTCGCACAGATACGCAGTATTTT. Protein sequence: CSVDGTVGLAYGIRTDTQYF.